This T cell receptor (beta chain) was found in a study of identical twins. Overall study results and limits: Sequences that were beta out-of-frame showed weaker excess twin sharing. Rather than following the same donors, the conclusions depended on cross-sectional statistical analysis. Abundant beta clonotypes from cord blood bore fewer insertions; memory repertoires lacked this pattern.

The authors used template switching to add a universal primer site and gave cDNA unique molecular identifiers. One entry per CDR3 protein results from TCRdb running MiXCR on the 5' RACE reads. The data contain around 250,000 distinct CDR3 sequences, approximately 11% of them singletons. The CDR3 loop spans 13 amino acids. Trimming took 7 bases from V and 5 from J; bases not matched to a gene: 10. Germline V gene data show CDR1 as SQVTM and CDR2 as ANQGSEA. Concerning this clonotype: Its specificity is unknown.

In addition, the sample was reused for a study of yellow fever vaccine responses in identical twins.

Sequenced: memory (CD45RO+) T cells sorted from blood. This TCR came from a woman between 18 and 29 years old in good health. The chain uses TRBV29-1 and TRBJ1-1; 7 bases agree with TRBD1. CDR3 loop: CSAGRDSVTEAFF. The CDR3 coding sequence is TGCAGCGCCGGGAGGGACAGTGTTACTGAAGCTTTCTTT. Variable domain in full (rest from reference TRBV29-1 and TRBJ1-1): SAVISQKPSRDICQRGTSLTIQCQVDSQVTMMFWYRQQPGQSLTLIATANQGSEATYESGFVIDKFPISRPNLTFSTLTVSNMSPEDSSIYLCSAGRDSVTEAFFGQGTRLTVV.